The clone carrying this TCR beta chain was counted only a few times. What it binds is unknown. These data originate in a study of cytomegalovirus exposure and HLA in healthy donors. Study results and caveats: A later analysis found that most CMV-associated TCR beta chains appeared HLA-restricted.

The CDR3 covers 12 residues. CDR1 is LNHDA and CDR2 is SQIVND in the germline V gene (reference sequence). V lost 5 bases, J lost 5 bases, and 9 bases lay in between. It was with 60 Vbeta and 13 Jbeta primers that the PCR ran. Clones were sequenced by immunoSEQ multiplex PCR, and TCRdb holds only the in-frame ones, with some missing. This table holds roughly 120,000 clones, less than 20% found once. This TCR came from a woman younger than 35 in good health and CMV-seronegative. This chain joins TRBV19 and TRBJ1-1; possible D gene TRBD1, 5 bases. The sequencing input was PBMCs. CDR3 sequence: CASSRGVTEAFF. The CDR3 DNA sequence: TGTGCCAGTAGTCGGGGGGTGACTGAAGCTTTCTTT.